The 32 T cell receptor beta chains presented below share a single source sample, sequenced in a study of blood T cell repertoires in COVID-19 (dated by TCRdb to 2018 to 2021). Library prep was done by the immunoSEQ multiplex PCR assay. TCRdb obtained this table from immuneACCESS and retained in-frame rearrangements with V and J assigned. These tables miss some clones; where compared with another copy, unresolved V genes account for less than half of the shortfall, and the remainder is unexplained. The sample data list some 80,000 clones, and 88% of these were observed just once. The leading ten clones occupy approximately 19% of the sample. The material sequenced was peripheral blood. These receptors all stem from a human donor in a cohort sampled during active COVID-19.

The chain is built from TRBV5-1 and TRBJ2-1; no firm D call. CDR3 size: 15 residues. Germline CDR1 and CDR2: SGHRS and YFSETQ. Trimming pared 0 bases from V and 0 bases from J, leaving 7 bases between. CDR3 DNA: TGCGCCAGCAGCTTGGCGCTCAGCTCCTACAATGAGCAGTTCTTC. Translating it yields CASSLALSSYNEQFF.

The chain employs TRBV6-5 and TRBJ2-7; tentative D call: TRBD2 (5 bases). Germline values: CDR1 MNHEY, CDR2 SVGAGI. The CDR3 runs to 14 residues. Trimming shortened V by 0 bases and J by 0 bases, and 6 bases separated the two germline ends. The CDR3 protein is CASSYSRDSYEQYF. In DNA, the CDR3 is TGTGCCAGCAGTTACTCGAGGGACTCCTACGAGCAGTACTTC.

V gene TRBV28 combines with J gene TRBJ2-7; 9 bases align to TRBD1. V lost 6 bases, J lost 6 bases, and 6 bases stayed unmatched. Germline lookup yields CDR1 MDHEN and CDR2 SYDVKM. This CDR3 is built from 13 residues. The CDR3 nucleotides are TGTGCCAGCAGACCGGGACAGGGTTTCGAGCAGTACTTC. Protein product: CASRPGQGFEQYF.

This clone was picked up one time. V usage is TRBV19 and J usage is TRBJ1-1; 9 nucleotides line up with TRBD1. CDR1 is LNHDA, CDR2 SQIVND, per germline (reference sequence). Losses at the gene ends were 4 bases for V and 7 bases for J; bases not matched to a gene: 4. The CDR3 has 13 amino acids. CDR3 DNA sequence: TGTGCCAGTAGTAGCGGACAGGGGATTGAAGCTTTCTTT. Translation: CASSSGQGIEAFF.

The rearrangement links TRBV6-5 to TRBJ2-7, with D hard to call. Looked up from germline, CDR1 is MNHEY and CDR2 is SVGAGI. This CDR3 is 12 amino acids long. Trimming left V 5 bases short and J 2 bases short, with 7 bases between. The CDR3 spells CASSNRAYEQYF. In DNA form, the CDR3 reads TGTGCCAGCAGTAACAGAGCCTACGAGCAGTACTTC.

This chain links TRBV14 with TRBJ2-6; the D is unclear. The V end lost 1 base, the J end lost 0 bases, and 13 bases lay between the germline ends. The germline gives CDR1 SGHDN, CDR2 FVKESK. CDR3 length: 18 amino acids. The CDR3 sequence is CASSQVGLVPSGANVLTF. The CDR3 DNA follows: TGTGCCAGCAGCCAAGTTGGGCTCGTCCCCTCTGGGGCCAACGTCCTGACTTTC.

This clone was observed once. V gene TRBV4-1 combines with J gene TRBJ1-5, with 8 bases aligning to TRBD1. The CDR3 covers 16 residues. V lost 0 bases to trimming and J lost 6 bases; unmatched junction nucleotides: 7. The germline CDR1 and CDR2 sequences are MGHRA and YSYEKL. CDR3 loop: CASSQDPGQGFQPQHF. The CDR3 DNA reads as TGCGCCAGCAGCCAAGATCCAGGACAGGGTTTTCAGCCCCAGCATTTT.

The genes are TRBV14 and TRBJ2-1, with D perhaps matching TRBD2 (5 bases). Trimming took 1 base from V and 8 from J, leaving 18 bases between them. This CDR3 has 16 residues. CDR1 SGHDN and CDR2 FVKESK come from the germline V gene. This CDR3 reads CASSQGLPGGRDEQFF. The DNA for the CDR3 is TGTGCCAGCAGCCAAGGACTCCCTGGAGGTCGCGATGAGCAGTTCTTC.

V is TRBV30 and J is TRBJ1-1; 7 nucleotides match TRBD1. V lost 4 bases and J lost 1; bases outside the gene matches: 9. The germline V gene has CDR1 GTSNPN and CDR2 SVGIG (reference sequence). This CDR3 comprises 15 residues. CDR3 loop: CAWMRGHEGNTEAFF. CDR3 sequence (DNA): TGTGCCTGGATGAGGGGGCATGAGGGGAACACTGAAGCTTTCTTT.

Here the CDR3 reads CASGLGGKYGYTF. The DNA for the CDR3 is TGTGCTAGTGGTTTGGGAGGGAAATATGGCTACACCTTC. The chain carries TRBV12-5 and TRBJ1-2; D is undetermined. The CDR3 runs 13 residues. Germline V gene sequence: CDR1 LGHNT, CDR2 FRNRAP. Deletions cut 1 base from V and 5 bases from J, with 8 bases between.

The J gene is TRBJ2-1, the V gene TRBV11-3, with 9 positions matching TRBD1. The CDR3 extends over 15 amino acids. Germline CDR1 is SGHNT and CDR2 is YENEEA. V shed 5 bases and J 4 bases; nucleotides not matched to a gene: 6. CDR3 in DNA: TGTGCCAGCAGCCCACCGGGACAGGGTTACAATGAGCAGTTCTTC. It is translated as CASSPPGQGYNEQFF. Combining the CDR3 with reference TRBV11-3 and TRBJ2-1 gives the whole variable domain EAGVVQSPRYKIIEKKQPVAFWCNPISGHNTLYWYLQNLGQGPELLIRYENEEAVDDSQLPKDRFSAERLKGVDSTLKIQPAELGDSAVYLCASSPPGQGYNEQFFGPGTRLTVL.

V and J are TRBV10-1 and TRBJ2-4, with D perhaps matching TRBD1 (6 bases). The CDR3 is 15 residues long. Germline CDR1 WNHNN, CDR2 SYGVQD (reference sequence). Trimming cost V 0 bases and J 7 bases, with 13 bases left between them. The CDR3 is CASSESGAGVNIQYF. The CDR3 DNA follows: TGCGCCAGCAGTGAGTCGGGGGCAGGGGTGAACATTCAGTACTTC.

The chain uses TRBV7-2 and TRBJ1-4, with D perhaps matching TRBD1 (6 bases). V lost 2 bases to trimming and J lost 6 bases, with 16 bases between them. This CDR3 contains 16 residues. Germline V lookup: CDR1 SGHTA, CDR2 FQGNSA. The CDR3 bases are TGTGCCAGCAGCTTAAGTTCCGGACAGTTCCATGAAAAACTGTTTTTT. Encoded protein: CASSLSSGQFHEKLFF.

This chain connects TRBV18 to TRBJ2-1; the match to TRBD1 covers 7 bases. This CDR3 is built from 19 residues. The V gene end was trimmed by 1 base and the J gene end by 3 bases; junction bases not matched to a gene: 15. CDR1 KGHSH and CDR2 LQKENI come from the germline V gene. This chain's CDR3 is CASSPRTRQGRRSYNEQFF. In nucleotides, the CDR3 is TGTGCCAGCTCACCACGCACGCGACAGGGCCGGCGAAGCTACAATGAGCAGTTCTTC.

This chain links TRBV10-1 with TRBJ2-1; TRBD2 matches at 9 bases. V trimming: 2 bases; J trimming: 5 bases; junction bases outside the gene matches: 4. The CDR3 has 15 amino acids. Germline CDR1 WNHNN, CDR2 SYGVQD (reference sequence). The DNA for the CDR3 is TGCGCCAGCAGTGAGCCGAGCGGGGGGAACAATGAGCAGTTCTTC. Translating it yields CASSEPSGGNNEQFF.

The chain combines TRBV18 with TRBJ2-7; 8 bases agree with TRBD1. The germline CDR1 and CDR2 sequences are KGHSH and LQKENI. The length of the CDR3 is 15 residues. With V trimmed by 5 bases and J by 1 base, 7 bases remained unmatched. Written as DNA, the CDR3 is TGTGCCAGCTCATCTGACAGGGGTCCTTCCTACGAGCAGTACTTC. Amino acid sequence: CASSSDRGPSYEQYF.

The chain carries TRBV11-3 and TRBJ2-7; 11 positions agree with TRBD2. Germline V gene lookup returns CDR1 SGHNT and CDR2 YENEEA. CDR3 length: 14 residues. Unmatched junction bases numbered 2, after V lost 5 bases and J lost 2 bases. The CDR3 spells CASSRTSGPYEQYF. In nucleotides, the CDR3 is TGTGCCAGCAGCAGGACTAGCGGGCCCTACGAGCAGTACTTC. Full variable domain (remainder filled in from reference TRBV11-3 and TRBJ2-7): EAGVVQSPRYKIIEKKQPVAFWCNPISGHNTLYWYLQNLGQGPELLIRYENEEAVDDSQLPKDRFSAERLKGVDSTLKIQPAELGDSAVYLCASSRTSGPYEQYFGPGTRLTVT.

The rearrangement links TRBV6-4 to TRBJ1-2; 8 bases map to TRBD1. This CDR3 is 17 amino acids long. Germline V lookup: CDR1 MRHNA, CDR2 SNTAGT. V lost 0 bases and J lost 5; bases outside the gene matches: 11. The CDR3 DNA sequence: TGTGCCAGCAGTGACTCGTTTACCATGACAGGGGCGTATGGCTACACCTTC. Protein sequence: CASSDSFTMTGAYGYTF.

The genes are TRBV5-1 and TRBJ1-5; 7 nucleotides match TRBD1. Germline V lookup: CDR1 SGHRS, CDR2 YFSETQ. The CDR3 length is 14 residues. V trimming: 4 bases; J trimming: 3 bases; junction bases outside the gene matches: 4. The CDR3: CASSEGQPNQPQHF. CDR3 nucleotides: TGCGCCAGCAGCGAGGGACAGCCCAATCAGCCCCAGCATTTT. Filled out from reference TRBV5-1 and TRBJ1-5, the complete variable domain reads KAGVTQTPRYLIKTRGQQVTLSCSPISGHRSVSWYQQTPGQGLQFLFEYFSETQRNKGNFPGRFSGRQFSNSRSEMNVSTLELGDSALYLCASSEGQPNQPQHFGDGTRLSIL.

This sequence joins TRBV14 and TRBJ2-5; 7 positions agree with TRBD2. Germline values: CDR1 SGHDN, CDR2 FVKESK. V shed 4 bases, J shed 4 bases, and the junction held 3 bases outside the gene matches. The CDR3 contains 13 residues. In DNA form, the CDR3 reads TGTGCCAGCAGCCCCCGACTAGCAGAGACCCAGTACTTC. Translation: CASSPRLAETQYF.

The V gene is TRBV9, the J gene TRBJ2-3, with unresolved D. CDR1 is SGDLS, CDR2 YYNGEE, per germline. V was shortened by 0 bases and J by 0 bases, with 8 bases between the two germline ends. CDR3 size: 15 residues. CDR3: CASSVAVVSTDTQYF. DNA for the CDR3: TGTGCCAGCAGCGTAGCGGTAGTTAGCACAGATACGCAGTATTTT.

The chain uses TRBV9 and TRBJ2-7, with 8 bases lining up with TRBD2. CDR3 length: 15 residues. Germline V gives CDR1 SGDLS, CDR2 YYNGEE. V was clipped by 4 bases and J by 0 bases; unmatched bases: 6. CDR3 DNA: TGTGCCAGCAGCCCCGGGGGGGCAGGCTCCTACGAGCAGTACTTC. Its protein is CASSPGGAGSYEQYF. Full variable domain (missing parts from reference TRBV9 and TRBJ2-7): DSGVTQTPKHLITATGQRVTLRCSPRSGDLSVYWYQQSLDQGLQFLIQYYNGEERAKGNILERFSAQQFPDLHSELNLSSLELGDSALYFCASSPGGAGSYEQYFGPGTRLTVT.

The V gene is TRBV7-2, the J gene TRBJ2-1; TRBD2 matches 11 bases. From germline, CDR1 is SGHTA and CDR2 FQGNSA. CDR3 length: 15 residues. The junction had 5 bases not matched to a gene; V was cut back by 4 bases and J by 6 bases. This CDR3 is CASSSTSGGVNEQFF. The DNA for the CDR3 is TGTGCCAGCAGCTCCACTAGCGGGGGCGTCAATGAGCAGTTCTTC.

The chain links TRBV5-8 to TRBJ1-5; TRBD1 is a possible D gene (5 bases). V dropped 4 bases and J dropped 15 bases, with 14 bases sitting between them. CDR1 SGHTS and CDR2 YDEGEE come from the germline V gene. The CDR3 covers 11 residues. This CDR3 is CASSLAGGMHF. CDR3 nucleotides: TGTGCCAGCAGCCTGGCCGGGGGTATGCATTTT.

This chain uses TRBV4-1 with TRBJ1-2, with 7 bases lining up with TRBD1. V shed 2 bases, J shed 7 bases, and the junction held 4 bases outside the gene matches. The CDR3 is 13 residues long. Germline V CDR1 and CDR2: MGHRA, YSYEKL. Here the CDR3 DNA reads TGCGCCAGCAGCCAAACAGGGGTTGCTGGCTACACCTTC. This translates into CASSQTGVAGYTF.

This clone came up a few times. The chain uses TRBV5-6 and TRBJ2-7, with TRBD1 matching over 10 bases. In germline, CDR1 is SGHDT, CDR2 YYEEEE. V lost 6 bases and J lost 3; bases outside the gene matches: 9. This CDR3 has 15 amino acids. The CDR3 here is CASTLFRTGGYEQYF. The DNA of the CDR3 is TGTGCCAGCACCTTATTTCGGACAGGGGGCTACGAGCAGTACTTC. Based on the CDR3 plus reference TRBV5-6 and TRBJ2-7, the full variable domain is DAGVTQSPTHLIKTRGQQVTLRCSPKSGHDTVSWYQQALGQGPQFIFQYYEEEERQRGNFPDRFSGHQFPNYSSELNVNALLLGDSALYLCASTLFRTGGYEQYFGPGTRLTVT.

The rearrangement links TRBV2 to TRBJ1-6; 9 positions match TRBD1. CDR3 size: 17 residues. J lost 12 bases, V lost 0 bases, and 12 bases had no gene match. Germline V CDR1 and CDR2: SNHLY, FYNNEI. As DNA, the CDR3 is TGTGCCAGCAGTGAAGCTTTGGGACAGGGCGCCGATAGACCCCTCCACTTT. Its protein product is CASSEALGQGADRPLHF.

This chain uses TRBV28 with TRBJ1-6; TRBD1 aligns across 10 bases. The CDR3 runs to 15 residues. Germline V gene lookup returns CDR1 MDHEN and CDR2 SYDVKM. Trimming at V came to 7 bases and at J to 7 bases, leaving 7 bases not matched to a gene. The CDR3 coding sequence is TGTGCCAGCATATACCGACAGGGGGCCAATTCACCCCTCCACTTT. This gives the protein CASIYRQGANSPLHF. Full variable domain (missing parts from reference TRBV28 and TRBJ1-6): DVKVTQSSRYLVKRTGEKVFLECVQDMDHENMFWYRQDPGLGLRLIYFSYDVKMKEKGDIPEGYSVSREKKERFSLILESASTNQTSMYLCASIYRQGANSPLHFGNGTRLTVT.

This chain links TRBV5-1 with TRBJ2-6, with D unresolved. The CDR3 contains 17 residues. Germline V CDR1 and CDR2: SGHRS, YFSETQ. With 0 bases removed from V and 0 bases from J, the gap between germline ends came to 10 bases. This chain's CDR3 is CASSLVLSGSGANVLTF. As DNA, the CDR3 is TGCGCCAGCAGCTTGGTGTTATCGGGCTCTGGGGCCAACGTCCTGACTTTC.

This sequence joins TRBV6-6 and TRBJ1-5, with D unresolved. Germline V CDR1 and CDR2: MNHNY, SVGAGI (reference sequence). V was pared by 5 bases and J by 3 bases, with 8 bases between. The CDR3 runs 13 residues. The CDR3 bases are TGTGCCAGCAGTCCGGGAGCCAATCAGCCCCAGCATTTT. It is translated as CASSPGANQPQHF.

This clone was observed once. The chain links TRBV5-1 to TRBJ2-3; 9 bases agree with TRBD2. In germline, CDR1 is SGHRS, CDR2 YFSETQ. The CDR3 contains 16 residues. The V segment lost 1 base and the J segment 2 bases; nucleotides outside the gene matches: 5. The CDR3 DNA is TGCGCCAGCAGCTTGTGGCGGGGGGGAGTCACAGATACGCAGTATTTT. Translating it yields CASSLWRGGVTDTQYF.

In nucleotides, the CDR3 is TGTGCCAGCAGCCAAGTTGGGACAGCCTATAGACAGTACTTC. Its protein is CASSQVGTAYRQYF. This rearrangement joins TRBV14 to TRBJ2-7; 7 nucleotides align to TRBD1. Germline CDR1 and CDR2: SGHDN and FVKESK. Losses at the gene ends were 1 base for V and 10 bases for J; bases not matched to a gene: 10. The CDR3 runs 14 residues.